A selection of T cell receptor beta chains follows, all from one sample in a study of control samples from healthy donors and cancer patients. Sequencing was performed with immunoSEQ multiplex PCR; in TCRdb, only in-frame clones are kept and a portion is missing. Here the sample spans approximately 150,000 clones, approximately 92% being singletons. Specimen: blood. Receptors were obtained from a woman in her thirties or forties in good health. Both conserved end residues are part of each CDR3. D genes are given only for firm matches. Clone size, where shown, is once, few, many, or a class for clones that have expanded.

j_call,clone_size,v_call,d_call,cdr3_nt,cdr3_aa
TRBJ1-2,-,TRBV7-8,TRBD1,TGTGCCAGCAGCCAGGACAGGAGTTATGGCTACACCTTC,CASSQDRSYGYTF
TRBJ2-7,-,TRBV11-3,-,TGTGCCAGCAGCCTGAGGGGGGGGAACTACGAGCAGTACTTC,CASSLRGGNYEQYF
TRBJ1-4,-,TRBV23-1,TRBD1,TGCGCCAGCACCCCGGGACAGGGGTCGGTCGGGGTATTAAATGAAAAACTGTTTTTT,CASTPGQGSVGVLNEKLFF
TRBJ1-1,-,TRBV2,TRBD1,TGTGCCAGCAGGCTCCAGGGGGGAAACACTGAAGCTTTCTTT,CASRLQGGNTEAFF
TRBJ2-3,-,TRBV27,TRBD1,TGTGCCACGGGACAGGGAACTTTCAGCGATACGCAGTATTTT,CATGQGTFSDTQYF
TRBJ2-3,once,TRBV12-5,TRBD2,TGTGCTAGTGGTTCTGACAGCGGGGGGTCCCACACAGATACGCAGTATTTT,CASGSDSGGSHTDTQYF
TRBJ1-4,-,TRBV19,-,TGTGCCAGTAGTACCGGGAGTGTAGAAAAACTGTTTTTT,CASSTGSVEKLFF
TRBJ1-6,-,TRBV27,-,TGTGCCAGCAGTCTAACCAATTCACCCCTCCACTTT,CASSLTNSPLHF
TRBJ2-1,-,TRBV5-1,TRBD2,TGCGCCAGCAGCTCGACGGGGGGATACAATGAGCAGTTCTTC,CASSSTGGYNEQFF
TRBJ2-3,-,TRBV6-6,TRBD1,TGTGCCAGCAGTTACTTTTTGGACAGGGTTGGCGATACGCAGTATTTT,CASSYFLDRVGDTQYF
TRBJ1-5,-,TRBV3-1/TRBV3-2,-,TGTGCCAGCAGCCAAGGGTGGGGGGGAGGACCCAATCAGCCCCAGCATTTT,CASSQGWGGGPNQPQHF
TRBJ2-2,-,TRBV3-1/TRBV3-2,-,TGTGCCAGCAGCCAAGGTCTTCACACCGGGGAGCTGTTTTTT,CASSQGLHTGELFF
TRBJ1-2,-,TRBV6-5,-,TGTGCCAGCAGTTACTCGAGGGGCGGTGGCTACACCTTC,CASSYSRGGGYTF
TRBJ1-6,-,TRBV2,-,TGTGCCAGCAGAAAGGGTTCTAATTCACCCCTCCACTTT,CASRKGSNSPLHF
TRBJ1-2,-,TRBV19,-,TGTGCCAGCGCACAGGGATCCTATGGCTACACCTTC,CASAQGSYGYTF